These 24 T cell receptor beta chains were all obtained from the same sample, sequenced in a study of shared clonotypes between healthy human individuals. Sequenced by immunoSEQ multiplex PCR; TCRdb stores in-frame clones only, minus some. Of a few million clones in the sample, approximately 96% were seen once. Sequences were obtained from naive CD4+ T cells sorted from blood. Subset described: CD45RA+ positively selected. Every receptor here comes from a man aged 18 to 30 in good health.

This chain connects TRBV11-2 to TRBJ1-1; weak D call: TRBD1 (6 bases). This CDR3 contains 15 residues. V was cut by 4 bases and J by 3 bases, with 15 bases left in between. Germline loops: CDR1 SGHAT, CDR2 FQNNGV. The CDR3 reads CASSWKQGQYTEAFF. CDR3 DNA: TGTGCCAGCAGCTGGAAACAGGGTCAGTACACTGAAGCTTTCTTT. Complete variable domain (other parts from reference TRBV11-2 and TRBJ1-1): EAGVAQSPRYKIIEKRQSVAFWCNPISGHATLYWYQQILGQGPKLLIQFQNNGVVDDSQLPKDRFSAERLKGVDSTLKIQPAKLEDSAVYLCASSWKQGQYTEAFFGQGTRLTVV.

The gene calls are TRBV6-6 and TRBJ2-3, with TRBD1 matching over 12 bases. The CDR3 loop spans 15 amino acids. Germline V gene sequence: CDR1 MNHNY, CDR2 SVGAGI (reference sequence). V dropped 6 bases and J dropped 4; count of bases not matched to a gene: 5. CDR3 coding DNA: TGTGCCAGCAGCCCGGGACAGGGGGCGGCAGATACGCAGTATTTT. Translation: CASSPGQGAADTQYF.

The gene calls are TRBV5-1 and TRBJ1-5; D not resolved. Germline CDR1 is SGHRS and CDR2 is YFSETQ. V lost 0 bases to trimming and J lost 0 bases, with 10 bases between them. The CDR3 is made up of 16 amino acids. CDR3 loop: CASSLGGFGSNQPQHF. The CDR3 coding sequence is TGCGCCAGCAGCTTGGGCGGGTTCGGTAGCAATCAGCCCCAGCATTTT.

A single count supports this clone. The chain joins TRBV7-2 to TRBJ2-5, with 8 nucleotides matching TRBD1. Germline lookup yields CDR1 SGHTA and CDR2 FQGNSA. CDR3 size: 15 residues. V gave up 4 bases and J gave up 2 bases; unmatched junction bases: 6. The CDR3 DNA reads as TGTGCCAGCAGCTCGCAGGGGGCGCGGCAAGAGACCCAGTACTTC. This sequence encodes CASSSQGARQETQYF.

The chain has TRBV5-4 and TRBJ2-3; 11 bases are a match to TRBD2. The CDR3 is 15 amino acids. The V and J ends lost 5 bases and 4 bases, in that order; junction bases with no gene match: 6. CDR1 is SGHNT and CDR2 is YYREEE in the germline V gene (reference sequence). CDR3 in amino acids: CASRPGTSGPDTQYF. The CDR3 DNA is TGTGCCAGCAGACCCGGGACTAGCGGACCAGATACGCAGTATTTT.

The chain uses TRBV4-1 and TRBJ2-6; 7 bases are shared with TRBD1. Trimming cost V 0 bases and J 2 bases; bases outside gene matches: 10. The CDR3 has 19 residues. Germline V lookup: CDR1 MGHRA, CDR2 YSYEKL. The CDR3 is CASSQDQSTGWAGANVLTF. CDR3 nucleotides: TGCGCCAGCAGCCAAGACCAATCGACAGGGTGGGCTGGGGCCAACGTCCTGACTTTC.

CDR3 protein: CASSFVSGSMNTEAFF. Here the CDR3 DNA reads TGTGCCAGCAGCTTTGTCTCGGGCAGCATGAACACTGAAGCTTTCTTT. The J gene is TRBJ1-1, the V gene TRBV7-8, with D unclear. CDR1 SGHVS and CDR2 FQNEAQ come from the germline V gene. The CDR3 totals 16 residues. V was trimmed by 3 bases and J by 0 bases, leaving 14 bases between them.

V usage is TRBV7-2 and J usage is TRBJ2-7; TRBD2 matches at 11 bases. Germline V gene sequence: CDR1 SGHTA, CDR2 FQGNSA. The length of the CDR3 is 15 residues. Trimming cost V 4 bases and J 5 bases; bases outside gene matches: 7. The CDR3 region has the DNA TGTGCCAGCAGCTACCACGGGACTAGCGGTGACGAGCAGTACTTC. The encoded protein is CASSYHGTSGDEQYF.

Of note for this clone: Distinct nucleotide sequences in the sample also encode this CDR3. V usage is TRBV5-4 and J usage is TRBJ2-7; perhaps TRBD1 as D (5 bases). V shed 0 bases and J shed 2 bases, with 9 bases lying between them. Germline V CDR1 and CDR2: SGHNT, YYREEE (reference sequence). CDR3 length equals 14 residues. CDR3 bases: TGTGCCAGCAGCTTGGGTCAGGGCGCCTACGAGCAGTACTTC. Amino acids: CASSLGQGAYEQYF.

The chain joins TRBV25-1 to TRBJ1-5; 10 nucleotides align to TRBD1. The CDR3 has 15 residues. Germline CDR1 MGHDK, CDR2 SYGVNS. V lost 5 bases and J lost 5; bases outside the gene matches: 6. The CDR3 sequence: CASSYAGTGDQPQHF. CDR3 sequence (DNA): TGTGCCAGCAGTTACGCCGGGACAGGGGATCAGCCCCAGCATTTT.

About this clone: No DNA is shown, since the ends of the CDR3 on it are uncertain; the CDR3 is the one TCRdb lists. CDR3 loop: CASSPPGQGFGAGSYEQYF. The chain joins TRBV18 to TRBJ2-7. Germline loops: CDR1 KGHSH, CDR2 LQKENI. The CDR3 sequence runs 19 residues, both termini included.

A remark on this clone: The junction differs from germline at one of its ends, possibly a read error. This chain links TRBV7-6 with TRBJ1-4, with TRBD1 identical over 7 bases. The CDR3 extends over 15 amino acids. The germline gives CDR1 SGHVS, CDR2 FNYEAQ. The CDR3 nucleotides read TGTGCCAGCAGCCTAGCAGGGGGTATTAATGAAAAACTGTTTTTT. It is translated as CASSLAGGINEKLFF.

V is TRBV28 and J is TRBJ1-2; the D gene is possibly TRBD1 (6 bases). Germline values: CDR1 MDHEN, CDR2 SYDVKM. Trimming removed 0 bases from V and 6 bases from J, with 14 bases in between. This CDR3 has 15 amino acids. The CDR3 DNA reads TGTGCCAGCAGTTTATGGGCAGGGGTTAAGGATGGCTACACCTTC. Amino acids: CASSLWAGVKDGYTF.

The rearrangement uses TRBV5-6 and TRBJ2-1; D ambiguous. V gave up 4 bases and J gave up 4 bases, with 9 bases separating them. The CDR3 has 13 amino acids. Germline V lookup: CDR1 SGHDT, CDR2 YYEEEE. As DNA, the CDR3 is TGTGCCAGCAGCCAAGTGCCTTACAATGAGCAGTTCTTC. This codes for CASSQVPYNEQFF.

The chain uses TRBV4-3 and TRBJ1-1; possible D gene TRBD1, 6 bases. This CDR3 has 16 amino acids. CDR1 is LGHNA and CDR2 is YSLEER in the germline V gene. The V gene lost 0 bases and the J gene lost 1 base, with 12 bases spanning the gap. The CDR3 loop reads CASSQELRGPNTEAFF. The CDR3 DNA is TGCGCCAGCAGCCAAGAGCTCAGGGGCCCGAACACTGAAGCTTTCTTT.

The CDR3 sequence is CAWSQGKAKNIQYF. The CDR3, as DNA: TGTGCCTGGTCACAGGGGAAGGCCAAAAACATTCAGTACTTC. The genes are TRBV30 and TRBJ2-4; 7 nucleotides align to TRBD1. Germline V CDR1 and CDR2: GTSNPN, SVGIG (reference sequence). V shed 5 bases and J 1 base; nucleotides not matched to a gene: 5. This CDR3 has 14 residues.

This rearrangement joins TRBV5-8 to TRBJ1-2, with D maybe TRBD1 (5 bases). Germline loops: CDR1 SGHTS, CDR2 YDEGEE. This CDR3 has 13 residues. V shed 4 bases and J shed 4 bases, with 11 bases lying between them. The CDR3 bases are TGTGCCAGCAGCCGGGGACCGCTCTATGGCTACACCTTC. Amino acids: CASSRGPLYGYTF.

Concerning this clone itself: In the same sample, other DNA sequences code for this CDR3. This rearrangement joins TRBV5-1 to TRBJ2-3, with TRBD1 matching 10 bases. V was pared by 4 bases and J by 4 bases, with 3 bases of the junction left unmatched. This CDR3 has 14 amino acids. Germline V gene data show CDR1 as SGHRS and CDR2 as YFSETQ. DNA for the CDR3: TGCGCCAGCAGCGGGACAGGGGCCGCAGATACGCAGTATTTT. Amino acid sequence: CASSGTGAADTQYF. Complete variable domain (other parts from reference TRBV5-1 and TRBJ2-3): KAGVTQTPRYLIKTRGQQVTLSCSPISGHRSVSWYQQTPGQGLQFLFEYFSETQRNKGNFPGRFSGRQFSNSRSEMNVSTLELGDSALYLCASSGTGAADTQYFGPGTRLTVL.

The chain links TRBV7-9 to TRBJ2-2; D uncertain. V lost 2 bases and J lost 1, with 5 bases in between. The CDR3 extends over 14 amino acids. Germline CDR1 is SEHNR and CDR2 is FQNEAQ (reference sequence). CDR3 coding DNA: TGTGCCAGCAGCTTATTTGAGAACACCGGGGAGCTGTTTTTT. Translation: CASSLFENTGELFF.

J is TRBJ2-7 and V is TRBV5-8, with 8 nucleotides matching TRBD1. Losses at the gene ends were 0 bases for V and 4 bases for J; bases not matched to a gene: 6. The CDR3 has 15 amino acids. Germline V gene lookup returns CDR1 SGHTS and CDR2 YDEGEE. The CDR3 sequence: CASSLDPGGMYEQYF. CDR3 sequence (DNA): TGTGCCAGCAGCTTGGATCCAGGGGGCATGTACGAGCAGTACTTC.

The rearrangement links TRBV11-2 to TRBJ2-3, with D perhaps being TRBD1 or TRBD2 (7 bases each). From germline, CDR1 is SGHAT and CDR2 FQNNGV. CDR3 length equals 15 residues. V lost 8 bases, J lost 0 bases, and 15 bases lay in between. In DNA form, the CDR3 reads TGTGCCAGCTCCAGGGGGGGCCAGAGCACAGATACGCAGTATTTT. Amino acid sequence: CASSRGGQSTDTQYF.

With regard to this clone: Other nucleotide sequences from this sample produce the same CDR3. The rearrangement joins TRBV6-5 to TRBJ1-1; 7 positions agree with TRBD1. Germline loops: CDR1 MNHEY, CDR2 SVGAGI. The CDR3 extends over 15 amino acids. J lost 0 bases, V lost 2 bases, and 3 bases had no gene match. DNA for the CDR3: TGTGCCAGCAGTTACGACAGGGTTATGAACACTGAAGCTTTCTTT. Encoded protein: CASSYDRVMNTEAFF.

Worth noting for this clone: Other DNA sequences of this sample code for an identical CDR3. V usage is TRBV28 and J usage is TRBJ1-4; D uncertain. Germline V CDR1 and CDR2: MDHEN, SYDVKM. The V gene lost 2 bases and the J gene lost 8 bases, with 6 bases spanning the gap. The CDR3 is 12 amino acids. This CDR3 is CASSLLREKLFF. The CDR3 coding sequence is TGTGCCAGCAGTTTACTCAGAGAAAAACTGTTTTTT.

This clone was picked up one time. This same CDR3 is encoded by further DNA sequences in the sample. CDR3 coding DNA: TGTGCCATCAGTGAAAGTTCGGTGGAGACCCAGTACTTC. It yields the protein CAISESSVETQYF. The rearrangement links TRBV10-3 to TRBJ2-5; D uncertain. Germline CDR1 reads ENHRY; CDR2 reads SYGVKD. The V end lost 3 bases, the J end lost 5 bases, and 10 bases lay between the germline ends. The CDR3 consists of 13 residues.